These T cell receptor beta chains were read from a single sample in a study of spatial heterogeneity in lung cancer. MiXCR, applied by TCRdb to the 5' RACE reads, yields one record per CDR3 protein. The sample holds more than 9,500 distinct CDR3 sequences, 15% to 20% seen once. Sequencing was performed on PBMCs, taken at surgery. The receptors stem from a male donor with early-stage non-small cell lung cancer. Each CDR3 is given with its conserved first and last residue. A D gene is named only where the DNA matches it firmly. Clone size is given for some rows only: seen once, a few or many times, or a class if the clone is expanded.

TRBV13,.,TRBJ1-2,TRBD1,CASSSPGQDGYTF,TGTGCCAGCAGCTCCCCGGGACAGGATGGCTACACCTTC
TRBV12-3/TRBV12-4,.,TRBJ1-4,.,CASSPQGTNEKLFF,TGTGCCAGCAGCCCGCAGGGGACTAATGAAAAACTGTTTTTT
TRBV5-4,.,TRBJ2-7,.,CASSLDGSPYEQYF,TGTGCCAGCAGCCTGGACGGGTCGCCCTACGAGCAGTACTTC
TRBV29-1,many,TRBJ1-1,TRBD1,CSVDHRGRGGQTEAFF,TGCAGCGTCGACCACAGGGGGCGCGGTGGCCAAACTGAAGCTTTCTTT
TRBV7-3,many,TRBJ2-5,TRBD1,CASSPGTGPETQYF,TGTGCCAGCAGCCCCGGGACAGGTCCCGAGACCCAGTACTTC
TRBV4-2,few,TRBJ1-4,.,CASSQIPGFILGGEKLFF,TGTGCCAGCAGCCAAATTCCCGGCTTCATTCTAGGAGGTGAAAAACTGTTTTTT
TRBV3-1,.,TRBJ2-2,.,CASSQGAVNTGELFF,TGTGCCAGCAGCCAGGGGGCGGTGAACACCGGGGAGCTGTTTTTT
TRBV20-1,.,TRBJ2-5,TRBD2,CSAARIAGVGETQYF,TGCAGTGCTGCCAGGATAGCGGGAGTCGGTGAGACCCAGTACTTC
TRBV2,many,TRBJ2-3,.,CASKGVQSTDTQYF,TGTGCCAGCAAAGGGGTCCAGAGCACAGATACGCAGTATTTT
TRBV3-1,.,TRBJ2-1,TRBD1,CASSQDATGANEQFF,TGTGCCAGCAGCCAAGATGCGACAGGGGCCAATGAGCAGTTCTTC
TRBV29-1,.,TRBJ1-2,TRBD1,CSVETGVGYTF,TGCAGCGTTGAAACAGGGGTTGGCTACACCTTC
TRBV25-1,few,TRBJ2-1,.,CASSLGVTGSSGISSYNEQFF,TGTGCCAGCAGTCTTGGGGTGACAGGGTCTAGCGGAATCAGCTCCTACAATGAGCAGTTCTTC
TRBV7-8,many,TRBJ2-7,.,CASSLGSSLGQYF,TGTGCCAGCAGCTTAGGAAGTTCTCTAGGCCAGTACTTC
TRBV18,.,TRBJ2-7,.,CASSPEVLGYEQYF,TGTGCCAGCTCACCAGAGGTATTGGGGTACGAGCAGTACTTC
TRBV28,.,TRBJ2-7,TRBD2,CASQTGGSPNRVEQYF,TGTGCCAGTCAAACGGGAGGGAGCCCTAATCGGGTCGAGCAGTACTTC
TRBV30,few,TRBJ1-4,.,CAWSVASAGKLFF,TGTGCCTGGAGTGTGGCCTCCGCCGGGAAACTGTTTTTT
TRBV7-8,.,TRBJ2-7,.,CASSFRGTYEQYF,TGTGCCAGCAGCTTCAGGGGAACCTACGAGCAGTACTTC
TRBV12-3/TRBV12-4,few,TRBJ2-7,TRBD1,CASSRTGYEQYF,TGTGCCAGCAGCCGGACAGGCTACGAGCAGTACTTC
TRBV14,medium-sized,TRBJ2-1,.,CASSQDAGLEQFF,TGTGCCAGCAGCCAAGATGCGGGGCTTGAGCAGTTCTTC
TRBV5-5,.,TRBJ2-5,.,CASSLVGTGSSQTQYF,TGTGCCAGCAGCTTGGTGGGGACGGGATCTTCTCAGACCCAGTACTTC
TRBV12-3/TRBV12-4,.,TRBJ2-7,TRBD2,CASRPAGGSYEQYF,TGTGCCAGCAGGCCAGCGGGGGGGTCCTACGAGCAGTACTTC
TRBV18,many,TRBJ2-1,TRBD2,CASSPPGRAIGNEQFF,TGTGCCAGCTCACCTCCCGGGAGGGCCATCGGGAATGAGCAGTTCTTC
TRBV5-1,many,TRBJ2-1,TRBD2,CASSLGTTGTSFNEQFF,TGCGCCAGCAGCTTGGGAACAACCGGGACTAGCTTCAATGAGCAGTTCTTC
TRBV7-6,many,TRBJ1-6,TRBD1,CASRLGQGGNSPLHF,TGTGCCAGCAGGTTGGGACAGGGGGGGAATTCACCCCTCCACTTT
TRBV10-3,.,TRBJ2-3,.,CAISERYGRGSDTQYF,TGTGCCATCAGTGAGAGGTATGGTAGGGGGAGCGATACGCAGTATTTT
TRBV12-3/TRBV12-4,many,TRBJ1-6,TRBD1,CASTQGGQGNSPLHF,TGTGCCAGCACCCAAGGGGGACAGGGGAATTCACCCCTCCACTTT
TRBV5-5,few,TRBJ2-2,TRBD2,CASSLSLAGGGGELFF,TGTGCCAGCAGCTTGTCGCTAGCGGGAGGCGGCGGGGAGCTGTTTTTT
TRBV6-1,.,TRBJ1-1,.,CASTQKGTLLQAFF,TGTGCCAGCACCCAAAAAGGCACCCTACTGCAAGCTTTCTTT
TRBV28,medium-sized,TRBJ2-7,.,CASSLMRAYEQYF,TGTGCCAGCAGTTTAATGCGGGCCTACGAGCAGTACTTC
TRBV6-1,many,TRBJ1-2,TRBD1,CASSGWTGDYGYTF,TGTGCCAGCAGTGGCTGGACAGGGGATTATGGCTACACCTTC
TRBV21-1,.,TRBJ1-1,.,CASSKCNSHCDTEAFF,TGTGCCAGCAGCAAATGTAACAGTCACTGCGACACTGAAGCTTTCTTT
TRBV28,few,TRBJ2-7,.,CASSLRPGGSYEQYF,TGTGCCAGCAGTTTAAGGCCAGGCGGATCCTACGAGCAGTACTTC
TRBV6-4,few,TRBJ2-5,.,CASSGDGETQYF,TGTGCCAGCAGTGGGGACGGGGAGACCCAGTACTTC
TRBV20-1,few,TRBJ1-2,TRBD1,CSARVSGTGIGYGYTF,TGCAGTGCTAGAGTTTCCGGGACAGGGATCGGCTATGGCTACACCTTC
TRBV18,.,TRBJ2-1,.,CASSPQGWEGEQFF,TGTGCCAGCTCACCTCAGGGGTGGGAAGGTGAGCAGTTCTTC
TRBV6-1,few,TRBJ2-3,TRBD2,CASSRTSGTDTQYF,TGTGCCAGCAGCCGGACTAGCGGCACAGATACGCAGTATTTT
TRBV12-3/TRBV12-4,medium-sized,TRBJ2-1,TRBD2,CASSLLAANNEQFF,TGTGCCAGCAGTTTGCTAGCGGCCAACAATGAGCAGTTCTTC
TRBV11-2,many,TRBJ2-3,.,CASSLTSTDTQYF,TGTGCCAGCAGCTTAACCAGCACAGATACGCAGTATTTT
TRBV11-2,.,TRBJ2-1,TRBD2,CASSLEAGAMTNNEQFF,TGTGCCAGCAGCTTAGAAGCGGGAGCAATGACCAACAATGAGCAGTTCTTC
TRBV3-1,.,TRBJ2-2,.,CASSHYRTNTGELFF,TGTGCCAGCAGCCATTACCGGACGAACACCGGGGAGCTGTTTTTT
TRBV3-1,few,TRBJ1-5,.,CASSQSNQPQHF,TGTGCCAGCAGCCAGAGCAATCAGCCCCAGCATTTT
TRBV29-1,few,TRBJ2-6,TRBD2,CSVDERTRGGLSGANVLTF,TGCAGCGTTGACGAAAGGACCCGGGGGGGCCTCTCTGGGGCCAACGTCCTGACTTTC
TRBV7-9,medium-sized,TRBJ2-5,TRBD2,CASSPRASGYQETQYF,TGTGCCAGCAGCCCTCGTGCTAGCGGGTACCAAGAGACCCAGTACTTC